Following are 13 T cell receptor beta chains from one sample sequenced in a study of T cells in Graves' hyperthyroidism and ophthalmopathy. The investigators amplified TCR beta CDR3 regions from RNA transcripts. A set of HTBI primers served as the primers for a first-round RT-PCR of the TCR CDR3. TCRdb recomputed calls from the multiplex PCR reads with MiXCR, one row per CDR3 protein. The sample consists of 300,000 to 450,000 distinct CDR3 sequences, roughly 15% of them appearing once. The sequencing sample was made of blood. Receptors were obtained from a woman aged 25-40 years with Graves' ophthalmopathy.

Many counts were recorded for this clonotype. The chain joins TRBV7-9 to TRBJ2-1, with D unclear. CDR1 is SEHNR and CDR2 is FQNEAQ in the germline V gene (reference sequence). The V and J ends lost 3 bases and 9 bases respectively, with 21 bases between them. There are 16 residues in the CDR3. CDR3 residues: CASSFWLAGRITEQFF. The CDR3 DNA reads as TGTGCCAGCAGCTTTTGGTTGGCAGGTCGGATCACTGAGCAGTTCTTC.

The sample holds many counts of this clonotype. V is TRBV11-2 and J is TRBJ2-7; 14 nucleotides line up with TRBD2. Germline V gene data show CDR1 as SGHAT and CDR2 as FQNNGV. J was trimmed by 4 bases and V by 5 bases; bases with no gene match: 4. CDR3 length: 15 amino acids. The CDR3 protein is CASSPRTSGGYEQYF. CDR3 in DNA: TGTGCCAGCAGCCCGAGGACTAGCGGGGGGTACGAGCAGTACTTC.

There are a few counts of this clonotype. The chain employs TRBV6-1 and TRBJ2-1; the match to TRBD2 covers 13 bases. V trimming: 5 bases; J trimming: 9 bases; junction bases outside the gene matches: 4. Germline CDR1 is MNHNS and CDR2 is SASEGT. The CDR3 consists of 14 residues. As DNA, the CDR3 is TGTGCCAGCAGTCGGACTAGCGGGGGCGGTGAGCAGTTCTTC. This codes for CASSRTSGGGEQFF.

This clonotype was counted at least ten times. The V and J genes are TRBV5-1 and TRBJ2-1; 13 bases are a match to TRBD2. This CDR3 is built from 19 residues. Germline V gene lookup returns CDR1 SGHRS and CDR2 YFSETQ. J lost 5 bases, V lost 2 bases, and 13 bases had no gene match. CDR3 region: CASSFKTSGGAANNNEQFF. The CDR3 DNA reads TGCGCCAGCAGCTTTAAAACTAGCGGGGGGGCCGCGAATAACAATGAGCAGTTCTTC.

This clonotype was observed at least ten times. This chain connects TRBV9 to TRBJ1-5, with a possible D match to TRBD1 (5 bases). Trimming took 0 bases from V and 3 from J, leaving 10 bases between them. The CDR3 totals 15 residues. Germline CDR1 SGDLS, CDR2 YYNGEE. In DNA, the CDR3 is TGTGCCAGCAGCGTAGACCCGGGGGACAATCAGCCCCAGCATTTT. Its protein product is CASSVDPGDNQPQHF. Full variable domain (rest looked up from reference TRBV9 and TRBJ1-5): DSGVTQTPKHLITATGQRVTLRCSPRSGDLSVYWYQQSLDQGLQFLIQYYNGEERAKGNILERFSAQQFPDLHSELNLSSLELGDSALYFCASSVDPGDNQPQHFGDGTRLSIL.

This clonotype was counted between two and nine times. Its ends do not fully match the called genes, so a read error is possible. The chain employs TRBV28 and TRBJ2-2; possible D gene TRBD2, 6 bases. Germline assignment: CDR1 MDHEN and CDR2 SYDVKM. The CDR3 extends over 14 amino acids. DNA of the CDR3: TGTGCCACTGGCGGCGGGACCTACACCGGGGAGCTGGTTTTT. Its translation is CATGGGTYTGELVF.

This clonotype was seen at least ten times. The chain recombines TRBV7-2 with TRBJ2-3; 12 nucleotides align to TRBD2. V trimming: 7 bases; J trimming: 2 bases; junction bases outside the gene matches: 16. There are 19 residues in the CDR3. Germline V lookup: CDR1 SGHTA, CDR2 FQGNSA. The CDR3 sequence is CASTSNPRLAGAHTDTQYF. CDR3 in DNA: TGTGCCAGCACCTCGAACCCCAGACTAGCGGGGGCGCACACAGATACGCAGTATTTT.

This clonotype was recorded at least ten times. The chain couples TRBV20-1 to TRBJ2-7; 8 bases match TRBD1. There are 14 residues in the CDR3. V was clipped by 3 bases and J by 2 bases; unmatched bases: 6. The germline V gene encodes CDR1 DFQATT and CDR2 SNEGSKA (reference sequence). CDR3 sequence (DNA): TGCAGTGCTAGGGACAGGGACAACACCTACGAGCAGTACTTC. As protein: CSARDRDNTYEQYF.

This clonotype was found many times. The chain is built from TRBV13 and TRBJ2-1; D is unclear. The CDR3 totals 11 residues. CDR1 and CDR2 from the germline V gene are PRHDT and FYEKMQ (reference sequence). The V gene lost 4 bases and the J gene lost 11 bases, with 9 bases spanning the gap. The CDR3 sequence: CASSSADKQFF. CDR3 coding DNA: TGTGCCAGCAGCTCCGCCGATAAGCAGTTCTTC.

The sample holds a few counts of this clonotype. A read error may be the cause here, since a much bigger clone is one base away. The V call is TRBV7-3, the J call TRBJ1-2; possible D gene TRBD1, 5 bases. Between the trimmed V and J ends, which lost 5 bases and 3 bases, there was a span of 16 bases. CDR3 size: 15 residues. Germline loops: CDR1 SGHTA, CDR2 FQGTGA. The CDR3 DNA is TGTGCCAGCAGCCCGGGGACGGGGCTTGACTATGGCTACACCTTC. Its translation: CASSPGTGLDYGYTF.

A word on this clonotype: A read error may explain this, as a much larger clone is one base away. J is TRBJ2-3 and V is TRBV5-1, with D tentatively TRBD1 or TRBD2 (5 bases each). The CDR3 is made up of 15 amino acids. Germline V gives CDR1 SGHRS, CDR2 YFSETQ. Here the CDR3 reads CASSLVGTYTDTRYF. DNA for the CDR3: TGCGCCAGCAGCTTGGTGGGGACCTACACAGATACGCGGTATTTT.

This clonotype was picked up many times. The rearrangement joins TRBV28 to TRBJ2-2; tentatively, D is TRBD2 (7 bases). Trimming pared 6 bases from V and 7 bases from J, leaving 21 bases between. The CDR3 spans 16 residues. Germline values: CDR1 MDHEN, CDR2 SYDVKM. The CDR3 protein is CASSQIGGGDRGELFF. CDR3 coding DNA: TGTGCCAGCAGCCAAATAGGAGGGGGGGACCGCGGGGAGCTGTTTTTT.

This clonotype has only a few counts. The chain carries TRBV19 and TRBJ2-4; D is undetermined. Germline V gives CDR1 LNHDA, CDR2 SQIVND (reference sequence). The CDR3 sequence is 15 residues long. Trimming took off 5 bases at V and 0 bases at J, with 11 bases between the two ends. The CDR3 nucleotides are TGTGCCAGTAGTTCCCGGTCTCTAGCCAAAAACATTCAGTACTTC. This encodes CASSSRSLAKNIQYF.